A single sample gave rise to the 25 T cell receptor beta chains below, sequenced in a study of spatial heterogeneity in lung cancer. Findings and limits, study-wide: Counts that tracked tumor mutation counts were those of expanded intratumoral alpha and beta TCRs.

Stated time point: sample taken at primary tumor resection. Using its own MiXCR run on the 5' RACE reads, TCRdb lists one record per CDR3 protein. This table holds around 18,000 distinct CDR3 sequences, around 5% found once. These receptors are not linked to any known antigen. Sequencing used lung tumor tissue, obtained at surgery. Receptor source: a female donor with early-stage non-small cell lung cancer.

There are many counts of this clonotype. This beta chain is an unintended read in a library built for alpha chains; its size means little. The J gene is TRBJ2-3, the V gene TRBV5-1; TRBD1 aligns across 7 bases. J gave up 2 bases and V 0 bases, and 3 bases lay outside the gene matches. This CDR3 has 15 amino acids. Germline V lookup: CDR1 SGHRS, CDR2 YFSETQ. The CDR3 bases are TGCGCCAGCAGCTTGGAAGGGACAGCCACAGATACGCAGTATTTT. It codes for CASSLEGTATDTQYF.

At least ten counts were recorded for this clonotype. This beta chain is a stray sequence in a library constructed for alpha chains; its clone size is not meaningful. The V call is TRBV5-6, the J call TRBJ2-7, with 7 bases aligning to TRBD2. CDR1 is SGHDT, CDR2 YYEEEE, per germline. The CDR3 contains 14 residues. J was trimmed by 1 base and V by 0 bases; bases with no gene match: 1. The CDR3 nucleotides read TGTGCCAGCAGCTTGGCTAGCGGTTCCTACGAGCAGTACTTC. Translated: CASSLASGSYEQYF. Full variable domain (rest looked up from reference TRBV5-6 and TRBJ2-7): DAGVTQSPTHLIKTRGQQVTLRCSPKSGHDTVSWYQQALGQGPQFIFQYYEEEERQRGNFPDRFSGHQFPNYSSELNVNALLLGDSALYLCASSLASGSYEQYFGPGTRLTVT.

This clonotype was seen at least ten times. This beta chain was picked up by a library intended for alpha chains and is off target, so its count carries little meaning. J is TRBJ2-2 and V is TRBV4-1; tentatively, D is TRBD1 (7 bases). The CDR3 is 15 amino acids. The germline gives CDR1 MGHRA, CDR2 YSYEKL. Trimming left V 4 bases short and J 7 bases short, with 16 bases between. The DNA of the CDR3 is TGCGCCAGCAGCCCCAGGGGGGCCGACCTCGGGGAGCTGTTTTTT. This encodes CASSPRGADLGELFF.

A remark on this clonotype: This beta chain is off target for a library built for alpha chains, so its abundance means little. V is TRBV3-1 and J is TRBJ2-5; D gene unclear. The CDR3 consists of 15 residues. With 4 bases removed from V and 0 bases from J, the gap between germline ends came to 12 bases. CDR1 is LGHDT and CDR2 is YNNKEL in the germline V gene (reference sequence). CDR3 nucleotides: TGTGCCAGCAGCCCAGACGATTCGAACCAAGAGACCCAGTACTTC. This encodes CASSPDDSNQETQYF.

There are many counts of this clonotype. In a library made to pick up alpha chains, this beta chain is a stray read with a size that means little. This rearrangement joins TRBV29-1 to TRBJ2-3; tentatively, D is TRBD2 (5 bases). Trimming stripped 6 bases from V and 0 bases from J, with 7 bases between. The CDR3 length is 12 residues. Germline V gene data show CDR1 as SQVTM and CDR2 as ANQGSEA. CDR3 amino acids: CSVAASTDTQYF. The CDR3 DNA follows: TGCAGCGTAGCGGCTAGCACAGATACGCAGTATTTT.

This clonotype was observed a handful of times. Found in a library prepared for alpha chains, this beta chain is an off-target read, and its abundance has little meaning. J is TRBJ2-6 and V is TRBV20-1; the D is unclear. In germline, CDR1 is DFQATT, CDR2 SNEGSKA (reference sequence). This CDR3 spans 13 amino acids. Trimming left V 1 base short and J 4 bases short, with 5 bases between. The CDR3 here is CSARASGANVLTF. The CDR3 region has the DNA TGCAGTGCTAGAGCCTCAGGGGCCAACGTCCTGACTTTC.

This clonotype was observed at least ten times. Because this beta chain is a stray read in a library intended to capture alpha chains, its abundance should not be given much weight. For the CDR3, the DNA is TGTGCCAGCAGTTTCCTCAGCGGAAGGGGGGGAGAGACCCAGTACTTC. Translating gives CASSFLSGRGGETQYF. The chain is built from TRBV2 and TRBJ2-5, with D possibly being TRBD2 (7 bases). V lost 5 bases and J 4 bases, leaving 20 bases between the germline ends. The germline V gene has CDR1 SNHLY and CDR2 FYNNEI. The CDR3 totals 16 residues.

By proportion, this clonotype is medium-sized. This beta chain represents an off-target read in a library built for alpha chains; its size is of limited meaning. The DNA of the CDR3 is TGTGCCTTCTCACAGGGGATGAACACTGAAGCTTTCTTT. Translation gives CAFSQGMNTEAFF. The chain links TRBV10-3 to TRBJ1-1; 7 bases are shared with TRBD1. CDR3 length equals 13 residues. The V segment lost 11 bases and the J segment 0 bases; nucleotides outside the gene matches: 6. Germline V gene sequence: CDR1 ENHRY, CDR2 SYGVKD.

Comment on this clonotype: This beta chain is a stray read from a library made for alpha chains; its abundance is not meaningful. This rearrangement joins TRBV7-8 to TRBJ1-1; weak D call: TRBD1 (6 bases). This CDR3 has 20 residues. Trimming pared 1 base from V and 1 base from J, leaving 25 bases between. Germline values: CDR1 SGHVS, CDR2 FQNEAQ. CDR3 protein: CASSLVPRWKRQDRNTEAFF. DNA of the CDR3: TGTGCCAGCAGCTTAGTTCCCCGCTGGAAAAGACAGGATAGGAACACTGAAGCTTTCTTT.

This clonotype occurred many times. The library was built for alpha chains, so this beta chain is an off-target read and its size means little. The gene calls are TRBV7-2 and TRBJ2-1, with TRBD2 as a possible D gene (6 bases). Germline CDR1 reads SGHTA; CDR2 reads FQGNSA. V dropped 5 bases and J dropped 8 bases, with 19 bases sitting between them. The CDR3 consists of 15 residues. CDR3 nucleotide sequence: TGTGCCAGCAGCCTTTTAGCGGACCCCGTCTATGAGCAGTTCTTC. Its protein is CASSLLADPVYEQFF.

This clonotype was counted ten times or more. This beta chain appears as a stray read in a library generated for alpha chains; its size is not informative. The CDR3 protein is CASSTLTGSSSYEQYF. CDR3 DNA: TGTGCCAGCAGTACACTCACCGGGTCGAGCTCCTACGAGCAGTACTTC. The chain couples TRBV6-2 or TRBV6-3 to TRBJ2-7; D gene unclear. Trimming pared 5 bases from V and 0 bases from J, leaving 17 bases between. CDR3 length: 16 amino acids. The germline V gene has CDR1 MNHEY and CDR2 SVGEGT.

Comment on this clonotype: Being off target in a library aimed at alpha chains, this beta chain has a size of little meaning. This chain connects TRBV12-3 or TRBV12-4 to TRBJ2-2; perhaps TRBD2 as D (6 bases). V lost 6 bases and J lost 4, with 9 bases in between. There are 13 residues in the CDR3. CDR3 in DNA: TGTGCCAGCAGGGGGACTTTCACCGGGGAGCTGTTTTTT. It yields the protein CASRGTFTGELFF.

This clonotype was picked up many times. No DNA is shown, since the ends of the CDR3 on it are uncertain; the CDR3 is the one TCRdb lists. A library prepared for alpha chains yielded this beta chain as an off-target read; its size is of little meaning. The chain carries TRBV10-3 and TRBJ1-2; the table's D call, TRBD1, was not checked against the DNA. Germline values: CDR1 ENHRY, CDR2 SYGVKD. The CDR3 spans 15 amino acids, including both terminal residues. CDR3 in amino acids: CAISYTFDSQAVYTF.

This clonotype occurred many times. With the library built for alpha chains, this beta chain is off target and its frequency is not meaningful. The rearrangement uses TRBV7-3 and TRBJ2-1; 10 bases map to TRBD2. The CDR3 covers 15 residues. Germline CDR1 reads SGHTA; CDR2 reads FQGTGA. The ends lost 4 bases at V and 2 bases at J; junction bases unmatched: 2. The CDR3 reads CASSSTSGTYNEQFF. Written as DNA, the CDR3 is TGTGCCAGCAGCTCCACTAGCGGGACCTACAATGAGCAGTTCTTC.

With respect to this clonotype: This beta chain came through as a stray read in a library set up for alpha chains, and its size says little. This chain joins TRBV11-3 and TRBJ2-3; 7 bases are a match to TRBD1. Germline V gene sequence: CDR1 SGHNT, CDR2 YENEEA. This CDR3 is 15 amino acids long. The junction had 6 bases not matched to a gene; V was cut back by 4 bases and J by 2 bases. In nucleotides, the CDR3 is TGTGCCAGCAGCTCCCGGGACAGACCCACAGATACGCAGTATTTT. Its translation is CASSSRDRPTDTQYF.

The sample holds many counts of this clonotype. This beta chain is a stray sequence in a library constructed for alpha chains; its clone size is not meaningful. This sequence joins TRBV24-1 and TRBJ2-2, with 9 bases identical to TRBD1. V lost 7 bases and J lost 2; bases outside the gene matches: 7. The germline V gene has CDR1 KGHDR and CDR2 SFDVKD. This CDR3 region has 16 residues. CDR3 sequence: CATREPGQGNTGELFF. The CDR3 DNA follows: TGTGCCACCAGGGAGCCGGGACAGGGTAACACCGGGGAGCTGTTTTTT.

The table lists this clonotype with many counts. This beta chain turned up in a library designed for alpha chains; as an off-target read, its abundance says little. The chain is built from TRBV19 and TRBJ2-4; 8 nucleotides match TRBD2. After removal of 6 bases from V and 4 bases from J, the junction contained 8 bases not matched to a gene. The germline V gene has CDR1 LNHDA and CDR2 SQIVND (reference sequence). This CDR3 has 15 residues. The CDR3 sequence: CASSRLAYDKNIQYF. CDR3 nucleotides: TGTGCCAGTAGCCGACTAGCGTACGATAAAAACATTCAGTACTTC.

A word on this clonotype: This beta chain turned up in a library designed for alpha chains; as an off-target read, its abundance says little. The V call is TRBV10-3, the J call TRBJ2-7; TRBD2 aligns across 8 bases. The CDR3 loop spans 13 amino acids. V gave up 11 bases and J gave up 5 bases; unmatched junction bases: 11. Germline CDR1 is ENHRY and CDR2 is SYGVKD. The CDR3 DNA sequence: TGTGCCGCAAAAGCGGGAGACAAGCACGAGCAGTACTTC. Residues: CAAKAGDKHEQYF.

This clonotype was recorded many times. This beta chain turned up in a library designed for alpha chains; as an off-target read, its abundance says little. This chain links TRBV18 with TRBJ2-1; 10 positions agree with TRBD2. V shed 6 bases, J shed 4 bases, and the junction held 6 bases outside the gene matches. CDR3 length: 15 amino acids. Looked up from germline, CDR1 is KGHSH and CDR2 is LQKENI. The CDR3 loop reads CASSPPSGSYNEQFF. The CDR3 nucleotides are TGTGCCAGCTCGCCTCCTAGCGGGAGTTACAATGAGCAGTTCTTC.

The table lists this clonotype with many counts. This beta chain is a stray sequence in a library constructed for alpha chains; its clone size is not meaningful. This sequence joins TRBV5-6 and TRBJ1-4; D uncertain. Germline values: CDR1 SGHDT, CDR2 YYEEEE. V lost 6 bases and J lost 4, with 13 bases in between. CDR3 size: 14 residues. The CDR3 DNA reads TGTGCCAGCACCGAAGGACTGGATAATGAAAAACTGTTTTTT. The encoded protein is CASTEGLDNEKLFF. Together with reference TRBV5-6 and TRBJ1-4, the CDR3 gives the full variable domain: DAGVTQSPTHLIKTRGQQVTLRCSPKSGHDTVSWYQQALGQGPQFIFQYYEEEERQRGNFPDRFSGHQFPNYSSELNVNALLLGDSALYLCASTEGLDNEKLFFGSGTQLSVL.

A note on this clonotype: Being off target in a library aimed at alpha chains, this beta chain has a size of little meaning. The CDR3 is CASRGQGRSTDTQYF. DNA for the CDR3: TGTGCCAGCAGAGGACAGGGACGTAGCACAGATACGCAGTATTTT. V gene TRBV6-5 combines with J gene TRBJ2-3, with 8 bases identical to TRBD1. V shed 6 bases, J shed 0 bases, and the junction held 5 bases outside the gene matches. The CDR3 is made up of 15 amino acids. The germline gives CDR1 MNHEY, CDR2 SVGAGI.

At least ten counts were recorded for this clonotype. The size of this beta chain means little, since it is a stray read in a library made for alpha chains. The V and J genes are TRBV28 and TRBJ2-1, with unresolved D. Germline V gene data show CDR1 as MDHEN and CDR2 as SYDVKM. Deletions cut 8 bases from V and 3 bases from J, with 11 bases between. CDR3 length: 13 amino acids. CDR3 DNA sequence: TGTGCCAGCTGTATCGGTTACTACAATGAGCAGTTCTTC. Translating gives CASCIGYYNEQFF.

This clonotype was detected ten times or more. This beta chain is an unintended read in a library built for alpha chains; its size means little. CDR3: CASSQTVQETQYF. CDR3 sequence (DNA): TGCGCCAGCAGCCAAACAGTTCAAGAGACCCAGTACTTC. The chain has TRBV4-1 and TRBJ2-5, with unresolved D. V was pared by 2 bases and J by 2 bases, with 6 bases between. The CDR3 covers 13 residues. The germline V gene encodes CDR1 MGHRA and CDR2 YSYEKL.

This clonotype was detected many times. This beta chain represents an off-target read in a library built for alpha chains; its size is of limited meaning. The V gene is TRBV7-2, the J gene TRBJ2-7; D is ambiguous. The germline gives CDR1 SGHTA, CDR2 FQGNSA. Trimming took 4 bases from V and 7 from J, leaving 14 bases between them. This CDR3 has 13 residues. The CDR3 region has the DNA TGTGCCAGCAGCTCGACGATCTTCCTAGAGCAGTACTTC. Translating it yields CASSSTIFLEQYF.

This clonotype was recorded many times. With the library built for alpha chains, this beta chain is off target and its frequency is not meaningful. The gene calls are TRBV6-1 and TRBJ1-5, with D perhaps matching TRBD1 (6 bases). V was pared by 4 bases and J by 6 bases, with 10 bases between. The CDR3 extends over 13 amino acids. Germline V gene lookup returns CDR1 MNHNS and CDR2 SASEGT. CDR3 sequence reads: CASSVEGVQPQHF. CDR3 in DNA: TGTGCCAGCAGTGTCGAGGGGGTTCAGCCCCAGCATTTT.